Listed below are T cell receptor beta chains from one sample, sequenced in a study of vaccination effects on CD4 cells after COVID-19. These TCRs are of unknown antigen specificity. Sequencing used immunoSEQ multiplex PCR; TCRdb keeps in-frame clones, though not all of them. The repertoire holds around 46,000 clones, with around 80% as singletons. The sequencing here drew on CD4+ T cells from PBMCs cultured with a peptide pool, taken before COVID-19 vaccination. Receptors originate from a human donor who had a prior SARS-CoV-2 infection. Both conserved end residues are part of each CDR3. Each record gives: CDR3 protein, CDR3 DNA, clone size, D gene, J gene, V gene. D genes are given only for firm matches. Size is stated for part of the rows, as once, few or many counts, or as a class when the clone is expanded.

CDR3: CATSEPAGGRDTQYF
DNA: TGTGCCACATCAGAGCCAGCGGGGGGAAGAGATACGCAGTATTTT
size: -
D: TRBD2
J: TRBJ2-3
V: TRBV24-1

CDR3: CASSLEGHPNTEAFF
DNA: TGTGCCAGCAGCTTGGAGGGACACCCGAACACTGAAGCTTTCTTT
size: -
D: -
J: TRBJ1-1
V: TRBV5-6

CDR3: CASSEAGSTDTQYF
DNA: TGTGCCAGCAGTGAAGCGGGCAGCACAGATACGCAGTATTTT
size: -
D: -
J: TRBJ2-3
V: TRBV6-1

CDR3: CASSPADGQGNYGYTF
DNA: TGCGCCAGCAGCCCAGCGGACGGACAGGGTAACTATGGCTACACCTTC
size: -
D: TRBD1
J: TRBJ1-2
V: TRBV5-1

CDR3: CASSLFSGSVDTQYF
DNA: TGTGCCAGCAGCTTGTTTAGCGGGAGTGTTGATACGCAGTATTTT
size: -
D: TRBD2
J: TRBJ2-3
V: TRBV7-3

CDR3: CASSLGDSYEQYF
DNA: TGTGCCAGCAGCTTAGGTGACAGCTACGAGCAGTACTTC
size: -
D: -
J: TRBJ2-7
V: TRBV7-9

CDR3: CASSLGSTEAFF
DNA: TGTGCCAGCAGTTTGGGGAGCACTGAAGCTTTCTTT
size: -
D: -
J: TRBJ1-1
V: TRBV7-9

CDR3: CASSDQAVREQFF
DNA: TGTGCCAGCAGTGACCAAGCGGTCAGAGAGCAGTTCTTC
size: -
D: -
J: TRBJ2-1
V: TRBV2

CDR3: CASSLVFLGTTGELFF
DNA: TGCGCCAGCAGCTTGGTCTTTTTGGGAACCACCGGGGAGCTGTTTTTT
size: -
D: -
J: TRBJ2-2
V: TRBV5-1

CDR3: CASSPPSWGYTF
DNA: TGTGCCAGCAGTCCCCCCAGTTGGGGCTACACCTTC
size: -
D: -
J: TRBJ1-2
V: TRBV25-1

CDR3: CASSETQGSGDEQFF
DNA: TGTGCCAGCAGTGAAACCCAGGGCTCTGGCGACGAGCAGTTCTTC
size: -
D: -
J: TRBJ2-1
V: TRBV6-1

CDR3: CAWSDWSGLGNSPLHF
DNA: TGTGCCTGGAGCGACTGGTCGGGGTTGGGTAATTCACCCCTCCACTTT
size: -
D: -
J: TRBJ1-6
V: TRBV30

CDR3: CASSQDGRSDQPQHF
DNA: TGTGCCAGCAGCCAAGATGGTCGGAGTGATCAGCCCCAGCATTTT
size: -
D: -
J: TRBJ1-5
V: TRBV4-2

CDR3: CATSDYLGTQYF
DNA: TGTGCCACCAGTGATTATTTGGGGACCCAGTACTTC
size: -
D: -
J: TRBJ2-5
V: TRBV24-1

CDR3: CASSLGAGENYGYTF
DNA: TGCGCCAGCAGCTTGGGGGCGGGTGAGAACTATGGCTACACCTTC
size: few
D: -
J: TRBJ1-2
V: TRBV5-1

CDR3: CAWSTGQGNTEAFF
DNA: TGTGCCTGGAGTACGGGACAGGGGAACACTGAAGCTTTCTTT
size: -
D: TRBD1
J: TRBJ1-1
V: TRBV30

CDR3: CASSVVESREDTQYF
DNA: TGTGCCAGCAGCGTAGTTGAGTCTCGTGAAGATACGCAGTATTTT
size: -
D: -
J: TRBJ2-3
V: TRBV9

CDR3: CASSTLGGSNYEQYF
DNA: TGTGCCAGCAGCACCCTTGGGGGGTCAAACTACGAGCAGTACTTC
size: -
D: -
J: TRBJ2-7
V: TRBV5-6

CDR3: CASSLSVGSQETQYF
DNA: TGTGCCAGCAGTTTATCGGTCGGAAGTCAAGAGACCCAGTACTTC
size: -
D: -
J: TRBJ2-5
V: TRBV27

CDR3: CASSIGTGERQNEQFF
DNA: TGTGCCAGTAGTATAGGTACGGGAGAACGCCAAAATGAGCAGTTCTTC
size: -
D: -
J: TRBJ2-1
V: TRBV19

CDR3: CASSSGQGYQDTQYF
DNA: TGTGCCAGCAGCTCCGGACAGGGATATCAAGATACGCAGTATTTT
size: -
D: TRBD1
J: TRBJ2-3
V: TRBV7-9

CDR3: CAGRTGGLDTQYF
DNA: TGTGCCGGTAGGACAGGGGGCTTGGATACGCAGTATTTT
size: -
D: TRBD1
J: TRBJ2-3
V: TRBV2

CDR3: CSASLPGAGELFF
DNA: TGCAGTGCTAGTCTGCCGGGGGCCGGGGAGCTGTTTTTT
size: -
D: -
J: TRBJ2-2
V: TRBV20-1

CDR3: CASSLPGVTNEKLFF
DNA: TGTGCCAGCAGCTTACCAGGGGTGACTAATGAAAAACTGTTTTTT
size: -
D: -
J: TRBJ1-4
V: TRBV11-3

CDR3: CASSYILTAGWRRYNEQFF
DNA: TGTGCCAGCAGTTACATCTTGACAGCCGGGTGGAGAAGGTACAATGAGCAGTTCTTC
size: -
D: -
J: TRBJ2-1
V: TRBV6-2/TRBV6-3

CDR3: CASSPPGVAKNIQYF
DNA: TGCGCCAGCAGTCCACCAGGTGTAGCCAAAAACATTCAGTACTTC
size: -
D: -
J: TRBJ2-4
V: TRBV23-1

CDR3: CASSGAPFTDTQYF
DNA: TGTGCCAGCAGCGGAGCGCCTTTCACAGATACGCAGTATTTT
size: -
D: -
J: TRBJ2-3
V: TRBV28

CDR3: CATSSSPNQPQHF
DNA: TGTGCCACCAGCAGCTCCCCAAATCAGCCCCAGCATTTT
size: -
D: -
J: TRBJ1-5
V: TRBV15

CDR3: CASSLGQAGVANEKLFF
DNA: TGTGCCAGCAGCTTAGGCCAAGCGGGGGTGGCTAATGAAAAACTGTTTTTT
size: -
D: -
J: TRBJ1-4
V: TRBV5-4

CDR3: CASSKGTASYEQYF
DNA: TGCGCCAGCAGCAAAGGGACAGCCTCCTACGAGCAGTACTTC
size: once
D: TRBD1
J: TRBJ2-7
V: TRBV5-1

CDR3: CASSYGQVDSYTF
DNA: TGTGCCAGCAGCTATGGACAGGTAGATAGCTACACCTTC
size: -
D: TRBD1
J: TRBJ1-2
V: TRBV5-5

CDR3: CASSRGLSPLHF
DNA: TGTGCCAGCAGCAGGGGGCTTTCACCCCTCCACTTT
size: once
D: TRBD1
J: TRBJ1-6
V: TRBV6-5

CDR3: CASSTPDRDSAYNEQFF
DNA: TGTGCCAGTAGTACCCCGGACCGGGACAGTGCCTACAATGAGCAGTTCTTC
size: few
D: TRBD1
J: TRBJ2-1
V: TRBV19